The present TCR beta chain was sequenced within a study of cytomegalovirus exposure and HLA in healthy donors. Whole-study context: One earlier analysis, a look at 180 million or so T cells, found 100 million to 130 million unique TCR beta sequences.

Vbeta (60) and Jbeta (13) primers were used in the PCR. This table comes from immunoSEQ multiplex PCR, and its TCRdb copy is limited to in-frame clones, with some not included. The profile shows approximately 300,000 clones, about 80% of them singletons. Study-wide results and limits: The presence/absence work took it that sequencing depth was about the same across donors.

The CDR3 spans 16 residues. V dropped 7 bases and J dropped 1 base, with 18 bases sitting between them. Per the germline V gene, CDR1 is LNHDA and CDR2 is SQIVND (reference sequence). Remarks on this clone: Its antigen is not identified.

The source of this sequence is a girl aged 2 to 10 in good health and CMV-seronegative. Sequenced: PBMCs. The V and J genes are TRBV19 and TRBJ2-3, with D perhaps TRBD2 (7 bases). The CDR3 is CASKPEGGHGTDTQYF. CDR3 coding DNA: TGTGCCAGTAAACCTGAGGGGGGGCACGGCACAGATACGCAGTATTTT.